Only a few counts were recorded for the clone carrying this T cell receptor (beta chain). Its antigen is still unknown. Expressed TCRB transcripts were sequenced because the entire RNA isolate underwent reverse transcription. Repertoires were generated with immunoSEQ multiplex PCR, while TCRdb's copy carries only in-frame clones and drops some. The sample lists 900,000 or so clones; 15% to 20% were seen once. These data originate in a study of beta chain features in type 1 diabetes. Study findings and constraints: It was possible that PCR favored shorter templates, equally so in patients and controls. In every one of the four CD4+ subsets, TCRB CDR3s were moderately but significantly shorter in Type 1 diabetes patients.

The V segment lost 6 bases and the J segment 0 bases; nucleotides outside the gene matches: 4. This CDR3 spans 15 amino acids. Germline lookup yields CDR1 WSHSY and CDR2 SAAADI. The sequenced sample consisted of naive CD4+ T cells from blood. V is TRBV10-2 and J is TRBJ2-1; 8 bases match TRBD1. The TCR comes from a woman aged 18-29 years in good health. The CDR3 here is CASSGQGRSYNEQFF. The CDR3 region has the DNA TGCGCCAGCAGCGGACAGGGCCGCTCCTACAATGAGCAGTTCTTC.